These 31 T cell receptor beta chains originate from one sample sequenced in a study of beta chain features in type 1 diabetes. Reverse transcribing all isolated RNA meant expressed TCRB transcripts were sequenced. TCRdb's copy holds only in-frame clones and misses some; the assay was immunoSEQ multiplex PCR. The sample contains hundreds of thousands of clones, over 10% of which appear only once. Sequencing was performed on naive CD4+ T cells from blood. Receptors were obtained from a woman between 18 and 29 years old in good health.

This clone has a handful of counts. The genes are TRBV18 and TRBJ2-7; tentative D call: TRBD1 (7 bases). V lost 4 bases and J 4 bases, leaving 20 bases between the germline ends. The CDR3 consists of 16 residues. The germline V gene has CDR1 KGHSH and CDR2 LQKENI. DNA of the CDR3: TGTGCCAGCTCACAGGCTGCAGGGGGGAGACCGTACGAGCAGTACGTC. This codes for CASSQAAGGRPYEQYV.

This clone was counted between two and nine times. This CDR3 is CASMWRTSTDTQYF. The CDR3 nucleotides read TGTGCCAGCATGTGGCGCACCAGCACAGATACGCAGTATTTT. The rearrangement joins TRBV2 to TRBJ2-3; D not resolved. Germline V gene data show CDR1 as SNHLY and CDR2 as FYNNEI. Deletions cut 7 bases from V and 0 bases from J, with 11 bases between. The CDR3 extends over 14 amino acids.

This clone has only a few counts. The V call is TRBV29-1, the J call TRBJ1-1, with D uncertain. The V gene lost 4 bases and the J gene lost 2 bases, with 11 bases spanning the gap. Per the germline V gene, CDR1 is SQVTM and CDR2 is ANQGSEA. The CDR3 totals 13 residues. DNA of the CDR3: TGCAGCGTTGGGAGAGCCATAAACACTGAAGCTTTCTTT. This translates into CSVGRAINTEAFF.

This clone was observed a handful of times. V usage is TRBV5-1 and J usage is TRBJ2-7; possibly TRBD1 for D (6 bases). CDR1 is SGHRS and CDR2 is YFSETQ in the germline V gene. CDR3 length: 13 amino acids. V was trimmed by 1 base and J by 9 bases, leaving 14 bases between them. This CDR3 reads CASSLTGNAAQYV. CDR3 bases: TGCGCCAGCAGCTTGACAGGGAATGCGGCGCAGTACGTC.

V gene TRBV5-1 combines with J gene TRBJ2-2; 9 bases map to TRBD1. Looked up from germline, CDR1 is SGHRS and CDR2 is YFSETQ. V lost 3 bases and J lost 4; bases outside the gene matches: 7. The CDR3 has 16 residues. The CDR3 is CASSSGATGGTGELFF. The DNA of the CDR3 is TGCGCCAGCAGCTCCGGGGCGACAGGGGGCACCGGGGAGCTGTTTTTT.

There are a few counts of this clone. Other DNA sequences within the sample encode an identical CDR3. The gene calls are TRBV20-1 and TRBJ2-3; tentative D call: TRBD2 (5 bases). Germline V gene sequence: CDR1 DFQATT, CDR2 SNEGSKA (reference sequence). V shed 6 bases and J shed 6 bases, with 10 bases lying between them. The CDR3 contains 11 residues. This chain's CDR3 is CSAPIADTQYF. DNA for the CDR3: TGCAGTGCACCAATAGCGGATACGCAGTATTTT.

The gene calls are TRBV7-3 and TRBJ2-1, with unresolved D. This CDR3 is built from 13 residues. The germline V gene encodes CDR1 SGHTA and CDR2 FQGTGA. Trimming shortened V by 1 base and J by 5 bases, and 6 bases separated the two germline ends. The CDR3: CASSLSLNNEQFF. DNA for the CDR3: TGTGCCAGCAGCTTAAGCCTAAACAATGAGCAGTTCTTC.

This clone has more than one count but fewer than ten. The rearrangement uses TRBV10-3 and TRBJ1-3; D gene uncertain. CDR1 ENHRY and CDR2 SYGVKD come from the germline V gene. This CDR3 is 16 amino acids long. With 3 bases removed from V and 4 bases from J, the gap between germline ends came to 16 bases. CDR3 nucleotide sequence: TGTGCCATCAGTGAATCGTTGGGTCATAGAGGAAACACCATATATTTT. Translation: CAISESLGHRGNTIYF.

The V gene is TRBV30, the J gene TRBJ1-5, with D uncertain. Germline V CDR1 and CDR2: GTSNPN, SVGIG (reference sequence). The germline V and J ends were trimmed by 3 bases and 3 bases, with 9 bases remaining between them. This CDR3 contains 13 residues. The CDR3 DNA follows: TGTGCCTGGAGCGGTCAGAACAATCAGCCCCAGCATTTT. Protein product: CAWSGQNNQPQHF.

A few counts support this clone. J is TRBJ2-7 and V is TRBV30; 9 bases map to TRBD1. The germline V gene encodes CDR1 GTSNPN and CDR2 SVGIG (reference sequence). J lost 6 bases, V lost 4 bases, and 7 bases had no gene match. The CDR3 has 13 residues. CDR3 nucleotide sequence: TGTGCCTGGACGACAGGGGGAGCTGCCGAGCAGTACTTC. Protein: CAWTTGGAAEQYF.

V is TRBV5-1 and J is TRBJ2-7; the D gene is possibly TRBD2 (5 bases). This CDR3 comprises 15 residues. The V and J ends lost 0 bases and 5 bases respectively, with 15 bases between them. The germline V gene has CDR1 SGHRS and CDR2 YFSETQ. In nucleotides, the CDR3 is TGCGCCAGCAGCTTGGGCCCGGGGAGATTGGACGAGCAGTACTTC. Translated: CASSLGPGRLDEQYF.

This chain connects TRBV5-1 to TRBJ2-3; the D gene is possibly TRBD2 (6 bases). Trimming removed 0 bases at V and 6 bases at J, with 14 bases between. The V gene's germline CDR1 is SGHRS and CDR2 YFSETQ. CDR3 length: 15 amino acids. This CDR3 is CASSLESSVADTQYF. The DNA for the CDR3 is TGCGCCAGCAGCTTGGAGTCTAGCGTTGCGGATACGCAGTATTTT.

V is TRBV19 and J is TRBJ1-6, with 10 bases identical to TRBD1. With 4 bases clipped from V and 8 bases from J, the junction kept 5 bases outside the gene matches. The CDR3 is 15 residues long. CDR1 LNHDA and CDR2 SQIVND come from the germline V gene (reference sequence). The CDR3 DNA reads TGTGCCAGTAGTAGACAGGGGGCGATCCATTCACCCCTCCACTTT. Amino acid sequence: CASSRQGAIHSPLHF.

This clone was seen a few times. The V call is TRBV11-2, the J call TRBJ2-2; D is undetermined. The V end lost 3 bases, the J end lost 6 bases, and 14 bases lay between the germline ends. The CDR3 has 15 amino acids. Germline V lookup: CDR1 SGHAT, CDR2 FQNNGV. Here the CDR3 reads CASSLATGYSGELFF. CDR3 in DNA: TGTGCCAGCAGCTTGGCGACGGGCTATTCCGGGGAGCTGTTTTTT.

The rearrangement links TRBV5-6 to TRBJ1-2; possibly TRBD1 for D (5 bases). The CDR3 is 14 amino acids. CDR1 is SGHDT and CDR2 is YYEEEE in the germline V gene. The V gene lost 1 base and the J gene lost 3 bases, with 10 bases spanning the gap. The CDR3 reads CASSLRPRDYGYTF. CDR3 in DNA: TGTGCCAGCAGCTTGAGGCCCAGGGACTATGGCTACACCTTC.

V is TRBV15 and J is TRBJ2-7, with no clear D. V was pared by 8 bases and J by 3 bases, with 14 bases between. The length of the CDR3 is 13 residues. Germline-derived CDR1 and CDR2 are LNHNV and YYDKDF (reference sequence). This CDR3 is CATSARANYEQYF. CDR3 sequence (DNA): TGTGCCACCTCTGCTAGGGCCAACTACGAGCAGTACTTC.

A few counts support this clone. The chain has TRBV7-2 and TRBJ2-1; D remains unclear. CDR3 length: 15 amino acids. Germline V gene data show CDR1 as SGHTA and CDR2 as FQGNSA. Between the trimmed V and J ends, which lost 3 bases and 2 bases, there was a span of 11 bases. The CDR3 sequence: CASSLGMGPYNEQFF. DNA of the CDR3: TGTGCCAGCAGCTTGGGTATGGGCCCCTACAATGAGCAGTTCTTC.

This clone was seen only a few times. This chain uses TRBV7-8 with TRBJ2-1, with 8 nucleotides matching TRBD2. Germline V gives CDR1 SGHVS, CDR2 FQNEAQ. Losses at the gene ends were 5 bases for V and 6 bases for J; bases not matched to a gene: 9. The CDR3 extends over 15 amino acids. This CDR3 reads CASSLRGLEGNEQFF. The CDR3 nucleotides are TGTGCCAGCAGCCTACGGGGACTAGAAGGCAATGAGCAGTTCTTC.

V and J are TRBV4-3 and TRBJ2-1; tentatively, D is TRBD2 (7 bases). The germline V gene encodes CDR1 LGHNA and CDR2 YSLEER. V shed 3 bases and J shed 9 bases, with 12 bases lying between them. There are 13 residues in the CDR3. This CDR3 is CASSQNREGEQFF. Here the CDR3 DNA reads TGCGCCAGCAGCCAGAACAGGGAGGGTGAGCAGTTCTTC.

In this sample, this clone turned up a few times. Written as DNA, the CDR3 is TGTGCCAGCAGCTTAGGAGTGGCAGTGTATTTT. It codes for CASSLGVAVYF. The V and J genes are TRBV7-9 and TRBJ2-3, with no clear D. V dropped 1 base and J dropped 14 bases, with 10 bases sitting between them. This CDR3 is 11 amino acids long. Germline assignment: CDR1 SEHNR and CDR2 FQNEAQ (reference sequence).

This clone was seen only a few times. V and J are TRBV11-2 and TRBJ2-3; weak D call: TRBD2 (6 bases). Trimming took 7 bases from V and 6 from J, leaving 20 bases between them. There are 15 residues in the CDR3. Germline lookup yields CDR1 SGHAT and CDR2 FQNNGV. The CDR3 loop reads CASTTIRGGEDTQYF. CDR3 sequence (DNA): TGTGCCAGCACCACGATCCGCGGAGGGGAGGATACGCAGTATTTT.

In this sample, this clone turned up a few times. The gene calls are TRBV28 and TRBJ2-6; 7 bases line up with TRBD1. The CDR3 loop spans 16 amino acids. The V segment lost 6 bases and the J segment 0 bases; nucleotides outside the gene matches: 5. Germline V lookup: CDR1 MDHEN, CDR2 SYDVKM. In DNA, the CDR3 is TGTGCCAGCAGGAAAGGGACAGCCTCTGGGGCCAACGTCCTGACTTTC. Amino acids: CASRKGTASGANVLTF.

This clone was found a few times. The gene calls are TRBV4-3 and TRBJ2-3, with a possible D match to TRBD2 (6 bases). Germline V CDR1 and CDR2: LGHNA, YSLEER. CDR3 size: 14 residues. Trimming left V 5 bases short and J 1 base short, with 10 bases between. CDR3 nucleotide sequence: TGCGCCAGCAGCAAAGGGGAGGGCACAGATACGCAGTATTTT. Its translation: CASSKGEGTDTQYF.

The chain has TRBV7-9 and TRBJ1-2, with D possibly TRBD1 on 5 matching bases. From germline, CDR1 is SEHNR and CDR2 FQNEAQ (reference sequence). CDR3 length equals 14 residues. The V and J ends lost 2 bases and 6 bases respectively, with 13 bases between them. The CDR3 DNA reads as TGTGCCAGCAGCTTAATATCTCAGGGAAATGGCTACACCTTC. Encoded protein: CASSLISQGNGYTF.

This clone was seen a few times. As DNA, the CDR3 is TGCGCCAGCAGCTTGGCGCCAAGCAACGAGCAGTACGTC. It is translated as CASSLAPSNEQYV. The rearrangement uses TRBV5-1 and TRBJ2-7; D gene unclear. The CDR3 sequence is 13 residues long. V gave up 0 bases and J gave up 5 bases, with 9 bases separating them. Germline CDR1 SGHRS, CDR2 YFSETQ.

In its sample, this clone was seen a few times. The rearrangement links TRBV15 to TRBJ1-6, with no clear D. Trimming stripped 0 bases from V and 7 bases from J, with 13 bases between. The germline CDR1 and CDR2 sequences are LNHNV and YYDKDF (reference sequence). This CDR3 is built from 16 residues. As DNA, the CDR3 is TGTGCCACCAGCAGAGATATGGGCAGAGTGAATTCACCCCTCCACTTT. It codes for CATSRDMGRVNSPLHF.

V gene TRBV5-1 combines with J gene TRBJ2-2; the match to TRBD2 covers 7 bases. Per germline, CDR1 SGHRS and CDR2 YFSETQ. J lost 5 bases, V lost 2 bases, and 3 bases had no gene match. This CDR3 comprises 14 residues. The CDR3 is CASSFAGETGELFF. The CDR3 nucleotides are TGCGCCAGCAGCTTTGCGGGGGAAACCGGGGAGCTGTTTTTT.

The J gene is TRBJ1-4, the V gene TRBV5-1; D is uncertain. This CDR3 region has 13 residues. Germline V gene lookup returns CDR1 SGHRS and CDR2 YFSETQ. Trimming took 4 bases from V and 8 from J, leaving 12 bases between them. Here the CDR3 reads CASSLASQEKLFF. CDR3 nucleotides: TGCGCCAGCAGCCTGGCGTCCCAAGAAAAACTGTTTTTT. The full variable domain, its missing parts supplied by reference TRBV5-1 and TRBJ1-4, is KAGVTQTPRYLIKTRGQQVTLSCSPISGHRSVSWYQQTPGQGLQFLFEYFSETQRNKGNFPGRFSGRQFSNSRSEMNVSTLELGDSALYLCASSLASQEKLFFGSGTQLSVL.

The V and J genes are TRBV7-2 and TRBJ2-7, with D possibly TRBD2 on 6 matching bases. Trimming took 2 bases from V and 4 from J, leaving 15 bases between them. This CDR3 comprises 15 residues. In germline, CDR1 is SGHTA, CDR2 FQGNSA. For the CDR3, the DNA is TGTGCCAGCAGCTTACGACCGGGACTTTTATACGAGCAGTACGTC. It codes for CASSLRPGLLYEQYV.

On this clone itself: This sample includes further DNA sequences coding for the same CDR3. The CDR3 nucleotides read TGTGCCAGCAGCGTAGGGGGGCGCGAGACCCAGTACTTC. Translation: CASSVGGRETQYF. The rearrangement joins TRBV9 to TRBJ2-5, with D perhaps matching TRBD1 (6 bases). The V gene lost 0 bases and the J gene lost 5 bases, with 8 bases spanning the gap. Germline CDR1 is SGDLS and CDR2 is YYNGEE. The CDR3 has 13 amino acids. Filled out from reference TRBV9 and TRBJ2-5, the complete variable domain reads DSGVTQTPKHLITATGQRVTLRCSPRSGDLSVYWYQQSLDQGLQFLIQYYNGEERAKGNILERFSAQQFPDLHSELNLSSLELGDSALYFCASSVGGRETQYFGPGTRLLVL.

The rearrangement joins TRBV19 to TRBJ2-5; D perhaps matches TRBD2 (6 bases). V lost 2 bases to trimming and J lost 3 bases, with 7 bases between them. Germline CDR1 is LNHDA and CDR2 is SQIVND (reference sequence). This CDR3 is 13 amino acids long. The CDR3 nucleotides read TGTGCCAGTAGTATACGGGGGAAAGAGACCCAGTACTTC. Protein sequence: CASSIRGKETQYF.